The T cell receptor (beta chain) under discussion was sequenced for a study of control samples from healthy donors and cancer patients (TCRdb year 2020). Concerning this clone: It lacks a known antigen. Base qualities are missing; no much larger clone stands one base away.

The library was obtained by the immunoSEQ multiplex PCR assay. TCRdb stores this immuneACCESS table with in-frame sequences only. Part of the clones is absent; in the studies checked, under half of the shortfall reflects unresolved V genes, and no reason is known for the rest. Recorded for this sample are 40,000 or so clones; around 82% of them occurred a single time. Of the sample, around a fifth is held by the ten largest clones. V drops 4 bases and J drops 3 bases, leaving 25 bases in between. CDR1 and CDR2 (MNHNS, SASEGT) derive from the germline V gene. The CDR3 goes from the cysteine to the phenylalanine over 18 residues. Here the CDR3 DNA is all that survives: 54 bases in frame from base 1.

This receptor chain uses TRBV6-1 and TRBJ2-7; TRBD1 is a weak D gene call, 6 bases matching. The sequence came from a woman aged 55-70 years with lung cancer. The specimen was PBMCs. The CDR3 reads as follows: CASSGPTTGILGYYEQYF. The bases are TGTGCCAGCAGTGGACCAACAACAGGGATACTCGGTTACTACGAGCAGTACTTC.